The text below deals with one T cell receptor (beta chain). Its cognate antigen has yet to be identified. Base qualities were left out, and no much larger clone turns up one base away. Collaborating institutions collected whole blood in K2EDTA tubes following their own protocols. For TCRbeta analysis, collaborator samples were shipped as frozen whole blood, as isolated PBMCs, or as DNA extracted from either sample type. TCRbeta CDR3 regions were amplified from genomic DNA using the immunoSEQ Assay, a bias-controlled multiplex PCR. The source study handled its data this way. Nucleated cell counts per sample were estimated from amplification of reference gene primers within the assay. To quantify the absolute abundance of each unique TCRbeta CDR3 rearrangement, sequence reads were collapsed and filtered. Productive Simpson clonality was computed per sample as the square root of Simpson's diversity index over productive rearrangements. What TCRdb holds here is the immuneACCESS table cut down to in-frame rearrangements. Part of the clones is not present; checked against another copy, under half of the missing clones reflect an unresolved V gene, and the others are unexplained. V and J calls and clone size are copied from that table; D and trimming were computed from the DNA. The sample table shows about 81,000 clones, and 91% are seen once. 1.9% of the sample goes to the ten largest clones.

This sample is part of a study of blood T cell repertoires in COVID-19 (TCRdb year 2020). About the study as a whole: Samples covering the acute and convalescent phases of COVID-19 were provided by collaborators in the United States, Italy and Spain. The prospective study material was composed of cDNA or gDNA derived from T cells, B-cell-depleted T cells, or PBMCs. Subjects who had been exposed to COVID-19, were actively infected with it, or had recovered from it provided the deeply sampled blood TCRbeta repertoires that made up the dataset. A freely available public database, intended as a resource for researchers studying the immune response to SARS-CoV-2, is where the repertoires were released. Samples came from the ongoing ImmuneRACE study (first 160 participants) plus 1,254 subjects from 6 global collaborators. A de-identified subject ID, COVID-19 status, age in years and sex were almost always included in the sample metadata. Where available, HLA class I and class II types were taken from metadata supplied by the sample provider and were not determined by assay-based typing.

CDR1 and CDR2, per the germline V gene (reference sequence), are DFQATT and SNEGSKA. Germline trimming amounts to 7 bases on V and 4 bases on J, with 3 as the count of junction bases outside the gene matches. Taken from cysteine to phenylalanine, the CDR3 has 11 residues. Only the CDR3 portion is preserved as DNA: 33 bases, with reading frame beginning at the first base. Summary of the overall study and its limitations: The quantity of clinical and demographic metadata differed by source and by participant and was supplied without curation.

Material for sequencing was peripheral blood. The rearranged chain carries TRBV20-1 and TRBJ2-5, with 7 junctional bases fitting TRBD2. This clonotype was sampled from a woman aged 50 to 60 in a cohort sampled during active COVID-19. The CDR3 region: CSGGGGETQYF. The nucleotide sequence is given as TGCAGTGGCGGCGGGGGAGAGACCCAGTACTTC.